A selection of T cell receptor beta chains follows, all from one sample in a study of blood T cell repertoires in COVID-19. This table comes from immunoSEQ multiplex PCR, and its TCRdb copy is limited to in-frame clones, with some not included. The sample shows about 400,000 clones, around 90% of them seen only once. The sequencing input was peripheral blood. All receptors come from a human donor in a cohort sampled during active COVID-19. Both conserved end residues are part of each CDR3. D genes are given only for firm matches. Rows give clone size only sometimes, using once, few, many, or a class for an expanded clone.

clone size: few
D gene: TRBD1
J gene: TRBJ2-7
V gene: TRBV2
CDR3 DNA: TGTGCCAGCAGCACAGGGGAAGGAGAATACGAGCAGTACTTC
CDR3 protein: CASSTGEGEYEQYF

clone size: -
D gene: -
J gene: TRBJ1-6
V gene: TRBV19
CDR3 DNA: TGTGCCAGTAGTCGGGGGGTCGGCTCACCCCTCCACTTT
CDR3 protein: CASSRGVGSPLHF

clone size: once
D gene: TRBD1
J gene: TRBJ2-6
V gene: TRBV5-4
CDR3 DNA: TGTGCCAGCAGGGCTGGGACAGGGGCGTTAGGGGCCAACGTCCTGACTTTC
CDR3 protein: CASRAGTGALGANVLTF

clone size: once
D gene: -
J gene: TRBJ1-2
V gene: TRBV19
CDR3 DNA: TGTGCCAGTAGTATTATGCTTCGGGCGTCGGGGGGCTACACCTTC
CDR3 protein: CASSIMLRASGGYTF

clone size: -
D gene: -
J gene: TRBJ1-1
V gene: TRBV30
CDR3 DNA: TGTGCCTGGAGTGTACGTCTCCTAAACACTGAAGCTTTCTTT
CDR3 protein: CAWSVRLLNTEAFF

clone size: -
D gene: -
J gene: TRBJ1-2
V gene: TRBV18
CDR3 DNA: TGTGCCAGCTCTCAGAGTGGGGCTAGCTATGGCTACACCTTC
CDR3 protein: CASSQSGASYGYTF

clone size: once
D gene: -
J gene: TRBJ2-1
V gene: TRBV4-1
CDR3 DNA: TGCGCCAGCAGCCAATTCGAGAATGAGCAGTTCTTC
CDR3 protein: CASSQFENEQFF

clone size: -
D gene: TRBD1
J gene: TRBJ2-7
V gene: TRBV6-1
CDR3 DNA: TGTGCCAGCAGTGAAATGATGGCGGTAGGGACAGGGACCACCTACGAGCAGTACTTC
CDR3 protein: CASSEMMAVGTGTTYEQYF

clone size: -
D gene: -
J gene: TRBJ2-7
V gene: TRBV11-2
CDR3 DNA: TGTGCCAGCAGCTTAGGAGGGCGGGGTAACGAGCAGTACTTC
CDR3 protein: CASSLGGRGNEQYF

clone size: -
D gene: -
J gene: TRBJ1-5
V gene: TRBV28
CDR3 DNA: TGTGCCAGCAGTCCTCTAATCGTGAGAGGGCGAGACCAGCCCCAGCATTTT
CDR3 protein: CASSPLIVRGRDQPQHF

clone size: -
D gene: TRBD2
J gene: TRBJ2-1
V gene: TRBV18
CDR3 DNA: TGTGCCAGCTCACGAAAGACTAGCGGGACCTACAATGAGCAGTTCTTC
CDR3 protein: CASSRKTSGTYNEQFF

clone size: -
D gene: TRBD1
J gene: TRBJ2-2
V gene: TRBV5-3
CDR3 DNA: TGTGCCAGAAGCTTGGTACAGGGGCGACGAATTAGCGGGGAGCTGTTTTTT
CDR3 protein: CARSLVQGRRISGELFF

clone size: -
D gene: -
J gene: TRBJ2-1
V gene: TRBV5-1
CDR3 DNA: TGCGCCAGCAGCCGGGAGATCAACAATGAGCAGTTCTTC
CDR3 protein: CASSREINNEQFF

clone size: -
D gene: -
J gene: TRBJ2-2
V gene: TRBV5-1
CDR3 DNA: TGCGCCAGCAGCGATACAGGGATAGGCACCGGGGAGCTGTTTTTT
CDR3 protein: CASSDTGIGTGELFF

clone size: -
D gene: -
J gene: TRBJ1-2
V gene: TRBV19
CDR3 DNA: TGTGCCAGTAGTTTTGGCGGTGGCTACACCTTC
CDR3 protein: CASSFGGGYTF

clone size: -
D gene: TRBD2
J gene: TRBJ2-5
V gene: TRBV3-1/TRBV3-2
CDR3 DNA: TGTGCCAGCAGCCGAGCGGGGACCAATCAAGAGACCCAGTACTTC
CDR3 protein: CASSRAGTNQETQYF

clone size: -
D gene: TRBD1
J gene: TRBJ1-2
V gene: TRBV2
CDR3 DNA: TGTGCCAGCACCCGGGACAGGGGGAACTATGGCTACACCTTC
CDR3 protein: CASTRDRGNYGYTF

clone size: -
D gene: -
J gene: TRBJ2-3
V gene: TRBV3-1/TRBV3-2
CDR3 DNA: TGTGCCAGCAGCCAAGATCGTCCCACCACATATACGCAGTATTTT
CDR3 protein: CASSQDRPTTYTQYF

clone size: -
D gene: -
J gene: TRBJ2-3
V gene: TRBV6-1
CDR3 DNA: TGTGCCAGCAGTGAAATCATCGGCAGGGGCACAGATACGCAGTATTTT
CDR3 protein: CASSEIIGRGTDTQYF

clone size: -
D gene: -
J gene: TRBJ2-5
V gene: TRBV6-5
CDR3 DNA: TGTGCCAGCAGTCCCTGGGAGGCAGGGGGAGAGACCCAGTACTTC
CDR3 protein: CASSPWEAGGETQYF

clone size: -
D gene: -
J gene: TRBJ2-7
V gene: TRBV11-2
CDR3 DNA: TGTGCCAGCAGCCGCCCCCGGTACTACGAGCAGTACTTC
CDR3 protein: CASSRPRYYEQYF

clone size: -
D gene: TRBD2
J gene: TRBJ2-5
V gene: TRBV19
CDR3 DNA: TGTGCCAGTACCCCAACTAGCGCGCTACAAGAGACCCAGTACTTC
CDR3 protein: CASTPTSALQETQYF

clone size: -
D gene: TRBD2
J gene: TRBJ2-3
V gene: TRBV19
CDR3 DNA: TGTGCCAGTAGTGCTGGACTAGCGGGAGTGGGGGCAGATACGCAGTATTTT
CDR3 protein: CASSAGLAGVGADTQYF

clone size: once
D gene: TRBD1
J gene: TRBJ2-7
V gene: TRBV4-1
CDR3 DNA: TGCGCCAGCAGCCAAGATAGGACAGGGTTCTACGAGCAGTACTTC
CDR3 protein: CASSQDRTGFYEQYF

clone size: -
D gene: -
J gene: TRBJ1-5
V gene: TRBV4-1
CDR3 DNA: TGCGCCAGCAGCCAAGGGCTGCAGGGGCTTAATCAGCCCCAGCATTTT
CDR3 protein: CASSQGLQGLNQPQHF

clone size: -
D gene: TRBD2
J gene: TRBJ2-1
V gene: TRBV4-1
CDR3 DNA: TGCGCCAGCAGCCAACCGACTAGCGGGGGGACCTATGAGCAGTTCTTC
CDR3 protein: CASSQPTSGGTYEQFF

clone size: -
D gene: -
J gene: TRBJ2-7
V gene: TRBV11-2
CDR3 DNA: TGTGCCAGCAGCGGATACAGATCTTCTACTTCCTACGAGCAGTACTTC
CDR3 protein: CASSGYRSSTSYEQYF

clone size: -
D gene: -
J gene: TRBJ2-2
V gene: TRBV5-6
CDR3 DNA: TGTGCCAGCAGCTACTTGTTACGAGGGTCCGACGGGGAGCTGTTTTTT
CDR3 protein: CASSYLLRGSDGELFF

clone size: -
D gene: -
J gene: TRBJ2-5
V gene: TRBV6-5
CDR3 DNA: TGTGCCAGCAGTTACTCTTGGAGGGTCCAAGAGACCCAGTACTTC
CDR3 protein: CASSYSWRVQETQYF

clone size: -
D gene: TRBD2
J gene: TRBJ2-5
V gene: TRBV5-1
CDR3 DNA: TGCGCCAGCAGCTTGGGACCATTGAGCGGGGGAGAGACCCAGTACTTC
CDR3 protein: CASSLGPLSGGETQYF

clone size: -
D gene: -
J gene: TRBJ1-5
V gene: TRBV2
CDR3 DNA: TGTGCCAGCAGCCGGACAGTCGGGGCGGGGCATTTT
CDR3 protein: CASSRTVGAGHF

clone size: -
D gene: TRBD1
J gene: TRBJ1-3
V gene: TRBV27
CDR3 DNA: TGTGCCAGCAGGCCAGGGGGACCTGGAAACACCATATATTTT
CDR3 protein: CASRPGGPGNTIYF

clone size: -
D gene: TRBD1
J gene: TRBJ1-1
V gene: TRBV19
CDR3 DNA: TGTGCCAGTAGTCGACAGGGAGGTGGAGCTGAAGCTTTCTTT
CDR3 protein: CASSRQGGGAEAFF

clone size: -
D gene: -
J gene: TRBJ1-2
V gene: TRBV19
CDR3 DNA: TGTGCCAGTAAAGTGGCAGGGGTTGGCTATGGCTACACCTTC
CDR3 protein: CASKVAGVGYGYTF

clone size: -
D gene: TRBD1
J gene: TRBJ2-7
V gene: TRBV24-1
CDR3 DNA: TGTGCCACCAGTGATTTGCCTTCTGCGCCATTCTTTGACAGGGAATACGAGCAGTACTTC
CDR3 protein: CATSDLPSAPFFDREYEQYF

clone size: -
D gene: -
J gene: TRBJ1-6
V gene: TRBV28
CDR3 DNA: TGTGCCAGCAGTCCCACACGGGGTTATAATTCACCCCTCCACTTT
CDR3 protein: CASSPTRGYNSPLHF

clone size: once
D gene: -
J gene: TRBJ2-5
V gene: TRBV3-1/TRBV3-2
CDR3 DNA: TGTGCCAGCAGCCAAGAAGTTCGGGAGACCCAGTACTTC
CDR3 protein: CASSQEVRETQYF

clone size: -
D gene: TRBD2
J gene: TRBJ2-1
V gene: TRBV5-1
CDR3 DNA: TGCGCCAGCAGCCCCGGGACTAGCGGATACAATGAGCAGTTCTTC
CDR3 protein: CASSPGTSGYNEQFF

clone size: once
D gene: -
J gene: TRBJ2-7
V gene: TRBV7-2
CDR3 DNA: TGTGCCAGCAGCTTACTGGGTACAGGGCGCCCCTACGAGCAGTACTTC
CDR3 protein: CASSLLGTGRPYEQYF

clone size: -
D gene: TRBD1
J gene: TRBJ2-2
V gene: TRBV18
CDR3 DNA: TGTGCCAGCTCTCCGGGACAGGACACCGGGGAGCTGTTTTTT
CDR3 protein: CASSPGQDTGELFF

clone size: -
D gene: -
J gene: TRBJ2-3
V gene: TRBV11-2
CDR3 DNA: TGTGCCAGCAGCAATGACAGAGCAACTTACACAGATACGCAGTATTTT
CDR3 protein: CASSNDRATYTDTQYF

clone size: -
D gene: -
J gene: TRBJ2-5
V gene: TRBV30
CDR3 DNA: TGTGCCTGGAGGCCTAAAGGGGTAGAGACCCAGTACTTC
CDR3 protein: CAWRPKGVETQYF

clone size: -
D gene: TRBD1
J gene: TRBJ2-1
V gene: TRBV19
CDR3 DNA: TGTGCCAGTAGAAGTAGGGGCGGGACAGGGTTCCGCAATGAGCAGTTCTTC
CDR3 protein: CASRSRGGTGFRNEQFF

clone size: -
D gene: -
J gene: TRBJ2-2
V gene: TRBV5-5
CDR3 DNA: TGTGCCAGCAGCTTCGCGGGATACACCGGGGAGCTGTTTTTT
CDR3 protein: CASSFAGYTGELFF

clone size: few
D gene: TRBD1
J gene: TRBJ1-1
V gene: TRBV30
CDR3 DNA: TGTGCCTGGATCGGGGACAGGATTCACACTGAAGCTTTCTTT
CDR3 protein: CAWIGDRIHTEAFF

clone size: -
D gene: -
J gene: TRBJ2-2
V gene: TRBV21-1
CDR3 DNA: TGTGCCAGCAGCAAAGGCCGGGATACTAGCGGGCCGAACACCGGGGAGCTGTTTTTT
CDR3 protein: CASSKGRDTSGPNTGELFF

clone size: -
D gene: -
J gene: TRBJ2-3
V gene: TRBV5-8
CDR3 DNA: TGTGCCAGCAGCTCCCGCAGGGATACGCAGTATTTT
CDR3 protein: CASSSRRDTQYF

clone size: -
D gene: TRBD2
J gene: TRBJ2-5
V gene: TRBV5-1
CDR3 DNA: TGCGCCAGCAGCTTGTTCGGGGGGCAAGAGACCCAGTACTTC
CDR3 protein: CASSLFGGQETQYF

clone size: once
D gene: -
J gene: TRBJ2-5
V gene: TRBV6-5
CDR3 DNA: TGTGCCAGCAAGTTGGCGGGGGCCAATCAAGAGACCCAGTACTTC
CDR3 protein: CASKLAGANQETQYF

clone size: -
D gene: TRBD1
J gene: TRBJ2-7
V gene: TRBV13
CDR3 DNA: TGTGCCAGCAGCTCGACAGGGACGAGCTACGAGCAGTACTTC
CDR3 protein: CASSSTGTSYEQYF

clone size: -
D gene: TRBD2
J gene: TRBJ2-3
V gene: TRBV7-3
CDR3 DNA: TGTGCCAGCAGCTTAGGATCATCAGGCAGCGGGGGAAACACAGATACGCAGTATTTT
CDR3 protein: CASSLGSSGSGGNTDTQYF

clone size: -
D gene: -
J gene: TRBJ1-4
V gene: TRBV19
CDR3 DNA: TGTGCCAGTACCTCCCACTTATCCGGGACATTGAATGAAAAACTGTTTTTT
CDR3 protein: CASTSHLSGTLNEKLFF

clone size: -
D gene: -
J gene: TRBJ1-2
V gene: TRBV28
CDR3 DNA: TGTGCCAGCAGTTTCTCCGGAAAACTATATGGCTACACCTTC
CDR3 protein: CASSFSGKLYGYTF

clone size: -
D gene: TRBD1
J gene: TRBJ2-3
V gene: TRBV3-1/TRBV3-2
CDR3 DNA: TGTGCCAGCAGCCAAGTCCCGGGACAGGTAGATACGCAGTATTTT
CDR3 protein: CASSQVPGQVDTQYF

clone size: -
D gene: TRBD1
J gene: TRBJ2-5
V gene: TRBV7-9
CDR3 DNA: TGTGCCAGCAGCTTCCCACCTGGACAGGGGCAAGAGACCCAGTACTTC
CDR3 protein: CASSFPPGQGQETQYF

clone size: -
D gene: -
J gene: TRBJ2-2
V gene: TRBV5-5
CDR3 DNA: TGTGCCAGCAGCTCTCTGTCTTTGGCCACCGGGGAGCTGTTTTTT
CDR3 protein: CASSSLSLATGELFF

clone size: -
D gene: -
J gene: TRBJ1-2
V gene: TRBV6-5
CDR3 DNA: TGTGCCAGCAGAGGAGAAGAGGAAGGCTACACCTTC
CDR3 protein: CASRGEEEGYTF

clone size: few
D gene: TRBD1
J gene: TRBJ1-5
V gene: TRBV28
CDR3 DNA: TGTGCCAGCCACTCCCCGGGACAGCTAAATCAGCCCCAGCATTTT
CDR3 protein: CASHSPGQLNQPQHF